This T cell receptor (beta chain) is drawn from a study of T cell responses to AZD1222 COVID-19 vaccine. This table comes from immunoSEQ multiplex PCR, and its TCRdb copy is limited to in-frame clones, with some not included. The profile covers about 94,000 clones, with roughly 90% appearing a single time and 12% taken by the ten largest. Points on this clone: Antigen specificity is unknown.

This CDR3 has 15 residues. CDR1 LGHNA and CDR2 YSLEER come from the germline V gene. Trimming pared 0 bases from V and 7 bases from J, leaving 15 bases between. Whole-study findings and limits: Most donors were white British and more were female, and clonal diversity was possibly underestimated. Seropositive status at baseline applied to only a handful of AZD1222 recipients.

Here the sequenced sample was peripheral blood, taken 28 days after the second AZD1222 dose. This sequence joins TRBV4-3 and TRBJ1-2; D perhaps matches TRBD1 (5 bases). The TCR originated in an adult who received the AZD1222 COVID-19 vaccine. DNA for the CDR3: TGCGCCAGCAGCCAAGAGTTTGGGGGGTTGGGTGGCTACACCTTC. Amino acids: CASSQEFGGLGGYTF.